This T cell receptor (beta chain) was documented in a study of CD8+ T cells in alopecia areata. Reverse transcribed after extraction, RNA yielded cDNA as the sequencing template. Produced via immunoSEQ multiplex PCR; TCRdb's table is partial and in-frame only. The table has 95,000 to 150,000 clones, over 60% seen once. This clone appeared once. Indicated treatment: oral pan-JAK inhibitor, 5-10 mg twice daily. PBMCs provided sorted CD4+ and CD8+ T cells. V lost 6 bases and J lost 7, with 10 bases in between. Germline-derived CDR1 and CDR2 are MNHEY and SVGAGI. CDR3 size: 12 residues. The sequenced sample was CD4+ T cells sorted from blood, obtained at week 4, from a patient treated with tofacitinib. This clonotype was sampled from a human donor with alopecia areata. The chain has TRBV6-5 and TRBJ2-1; no clear D gene. CDR3 in amino acids: CASRKTANEQFF. The CDR3 DNA reads as TGTGCCAGCAGAAAGACTGCGAATGAGCAGTTCTTC.